The 25 T cell receptor beta chains below come from one sample, sequenced in a study of neoadjuvant anti-PD-1 for oral cavity cancer. Generated by immunoSEQ multiplex PCR, the TCRdb table keeps only in-frame clones and is missing some. The sample consists of around 65,000 clones, around 85% of them appearing once. Time point noted: after neoadjuvant nivolumab, at surgical resection. The material was PBMCs, obtained after nivolumab (anti-PD-1) treatment. Every receptor here comes from a person aged 35 to 85 with oral cavity squamous cell carcinoma.

This rearrangement joins TRBV2 to TRBJ2-2, with 9 nucleotides matching TRBD1. Germline V gene sequence: CDR1 SNHLY, CDR2 FYNNEI. CDR3 length: 14 residues. The ends lost 8 bases at V and 7 bases at J; junction bases unmatched: 8. CDR3 sequence (DNA): TGTGCCAGCTCCGGGACAGGGAGAATCGGGGAGCTGTTTTTT. Its protein is CASSGTGRIGELFF.

This clone was recorded only once. The genes are TRBV5-4 and TRBJ2-2; 12 nucleotides agree with TRBD2. This CDR3 region has 16 residues. Per germline, CDR1 SGHNT and CDR2 YYREEE (reference sequence). With V trimmed by 3 bases and J by 3 bases, 3 bases remained unmatched. For the CDR3, the DNA is TGTGCCAGCAGCTCTAGCGGGAGGGTGGACACCGGGGAGCTGTTTTTT. It specifies CASSSSGRVDTGELFF.

The rearrangement joins TRBV6-5 to TRBJ1-2, with D unresolved. V was pared by 2 bases and J by 4 bases, with 8 bases between. CDR1 and CDR2 from the germline V gene are MNHEY and SVGAGI. This CDR3 comprises 13 residues. This CDR3 is CASSYVPAYGYTF. For the CDR3, the DNA is TGTGCCAGCAGTTACGTGCCCGCCTATGGCTACACCTTC.

The V and J genes are TRBV18 and TRBJ2-7; the D gene is possibly TRBD2 (5 bases). Germline V gene data show CDR1 as KGHSH and CDR2 as LQKENI. The CDR3 runs 13 residues. The V end was cut by 5 bases, the J end by 5 bases, with 13 bases between. This chain's CDR3 is CASSFSVAHEQYF. The CDR3 bases are TGTGCCAGCTCATTTAGCGTAGCTCACGAGCAGTACTTC. The variable domain in full, with the rest retrieved from reference TRBV18 and TRBJ2-7, is NAGVMQNPRHLVRRRGQEARLRCSPMKGHSHVYWYRQLPEEGLKFMVYLQKENIIDESGMPKERFSAEFPKEGPSILRIQQVVRGDSAAYFCASSFSVAHEQYFGPGTRLTVT.

This chain joins TRBV9 and TRBJ2-7; 10 bases agree with TRBD1. The V gene's germline CDR1 is SGDLS and CDR2 YYNGEE. The length of the CDR3 is 16 residues. With 4 bases clipped from V and 5 bases from J, the junction kept 12 bases outside the gene matches. The CDR3 spells CASSSDPGTGDHEQYF. CDR3 DNA sequence: TGTGCCAGCAGCTCTGATCCCGGGACAGGGGACCACGAGCAGTACTTC.

The chain joins TRBV6-1 to TRBJ1-2, with 7 bases that match TRBD1. Unmatched junction bases numbered 2, after V lost 4 bases and J lost 3 bases. The CDR3 is 13 amino acids. Per the germline V gene, CDR1 is MNHNS and CDR2 is SASEGT. The CDR3 loop is CASSGRGDYGYTF. In DNA form, the CDR3 reads TGTGCCAGCAGTGGCAGGGGGGACTATGGCTACACCTTC.

CDR3: CASSQATGRAYEQYF. The CDR3 nucleotides read TGCGCCAGCAGCCAAGCAACAGGCCGAGCCTACGAGCAGTACTTC. The chain is built from TRBV4-1 and TRBJ2-7, with a possible D match to TRBD1 (5 bases). Trimming pared 1 base from V and 2 bases from J, leaving 12 bases between. CDR3 size: 15 residues. Germline CDR1 and CDR2: MGHRA and YSYEKL.

The chain has TRBV5-6 and TRBJ2-2; 8 bases are a match to TRBD2. The CDR3 covers 17 residues. The V segment lost 1 base and the J segment 7 bases; nucleotides outside the gene matches: 12. Germline V gives CDR1 SGHDT, CDR2 YYEEEE. The CDR3 nucleotides are TGTGCCAGCAGCTTGTCGAAAGAGCGGGAGAGGATCGGGGAGCTGTTTTTT. Translated: CASSLSKERERIGELFF.

The chain combines TRBV5-1 with TRBJ1-1; 8 bases are a match to TRBD1. Germline assignment: CDR1 SGHRS and CDR2 YFSETQ. The CDR3 consists of 14 residues. Trimming removed 2 bases from V and 4 bases from J; junction bases left unmatched: 4. CDR3 DNA: TGCGCCAGCAGCTTTTCAACAGGGGGCACTGAAGCTTTCTTT. Protein sequence: CASSFSTGGTEAFF.

The rearrangement uses TRBV9 and TRBJ2-1; TRBD2 matches at 11 bases. J lost 16 bases, V lost 0 bases, and 6 bases had no gene match. Germline V gene data show CDR1 as SGDLS and CDR2 as YYNGEE. The CDR3 is 13 amino acids. The CDR3 spells CASSVGIAGGHFF. For the CDR3, the DNA is TGTGCCAGCAGCGTAGGGATAGCGGGGGGGCACTTCTTC. The whole variable domain, filled in from reference TRBV9 and TRBJ2-1, reads DSGVTQTPKHLITATGQRVTLRCSPRSGDLSVYWYQQSLDQGLQFLIQYYNGEERAKGNILERFSAQQFPDLHSELNLSSLELGDSALYFCASSVGIAGGHFFGPGTRLTVL.

This clone was counted only a few times. The chain links TRBV7-9 to TRBJ2-5; TRBD2 matches 10 bases. This CDR3 is built from 16 residues. V lost 4 bases, J lost 5 bases, and 10 bases stayed unmatched. Germline CDR1 SEHNR, CDR2 FQNEAQ (reference sequence). The CDR3 loop is CASSSAAGGPGETQYF. CDR3 nucleotide sequence: TGTGCCAGCAGCTCCGCAGCGGGAGGGCCGGGGGAGACCCAGTACTTC.

This sequence joins TRBV7-8 and TRBJ1-4, with D tentatively TRBD1 (5 bases). Per germline, CDR1 SGHVS and CDR2 FQNEAQ. CDR3 length: 17 amino acids. The ends were cut back, 5 bases at V and 0 bases at J, with 16 bases in the middle. The CDR3: CASSRLGWGSTNEKLFF. For the CDR3, the DNA is TGTGCCAGCAGCCGTCTTGGGTGGGGGTCAACTAATGAAAAACTGTTTTTT.

This clone was picked up a small number of times. The chain uses TRBV5-6 and TRBJ2-7; D is undetermined. CDR3 length: 15 residues. Germline-derived CDR1 and CDR2 are SGHDT and YYEEEE. The germline V and J ends were trimmed by 2 bases and 2 bases, with 14 bases remaining between them. The CDR3 here is CASSFPGYGTYEQYF. As DNA, the CDR3 is TGTGCCAGCAGCTTTCCCGGGTATGGGACCTACGAGCAGTACTTC.

The chain has TRBV28 and TRBJ2-7, with a possible D match to TRBD1 (5 bases). The V gene's germline CDR1 is MDHEN and CDR2 SYDVKM. The CDR3 spans 16 residues. V lost 7 bases to trimming and J lost 2 bases, with 21 bases between them. This CDR3 reads CASNALNKGLTYEQYF. CDR3 coding DNA: TGTGCCAGCAATGCCTTGAATAAGGGGCTCACCTACGAGCAGTACTTC.

The J gene is TRBJ2-7, the V gene TRBV11-2, with D possibly being TRBD2 (6 bases). CDR1 SGHAT and CDR2 FQNNGV come from the germline V gene. The CDR3 has 13 residues. The ends were cut back, 6 bases at V and 6 bases at J, with 15 bases in the middle. The CDR3 sequence is CASRRLEGREQYF. Written as DNA, the CDR3 is TGTGCCAGCAGACGCCTGGAGGGCCGCGAGCAGTACTTC.

V usage is TRBV12-5 and J usage is TRBJ2-3; D is unclear. The germline CDR1 and CDR2 sequences are LGHNT and FRNRAP. CDR3 length: 13 residues. The ends were cut back, 3 bases at V and 5 bases at J, with 9 bases in the middle. This CDR3 is CASGLGLGDTQYF. CDR3 in DNA: TGTGCTAGTGGTTTAGGTTTGGGAGATACGCAGTATTTT.

CDR3 bases: TGTGCCAGCAGAATCGGGACCGCCTCTGGAAACACCATATATTTT. Translated: CASRIGTASGNTIYF. The chain links TRBV28 to TRBJ1-3; D might be TRBD1 (5 bases). Germline loops: CDR1 MDHEN, CDR2 SYDVKM. The length of the CDR3 is 15 residues. The V end lost 6 bases, the J end lost 0 bases, and 12 bases lay between the germline ends.

This chain uses TRBV9 with TRBJ1-3; D unresolved. The V end was cut by 3 bases, the J end by 4 bases, with 14 bases between. Germline V CDR1 and CDR2: SGDLS, YYNGEE. The CDR3 is 15 residues long. The CDR3 loop reads CASSATARFGNTIYF. CDR3 in DNA: TGTGCCAGCAGCGCCACCGCGCGTTTCGGAAACACCATATATTTT.

V gene TRBV5-6 combines with J gene TRBJ2-7; 10 bases are a match to TRBD2. The germline gives CDR1 SGHDT, CDR2 YYEEEE. V lost 0 bases, J lost 3 bases, and 3 bases stayed unmatched. The CDR3 consists of 15 residues. The CDR3 here is CASSLDPSGSYEQYF. The CDR3 nucleotides read TGTGCCAGCAGCTTGGACCCTAGCGGGAGCTACGAGCAGTACTTC. Full variable domain (remainder filled in from reference TRBV5-6 and TRBJ2-7): DAGVTQSPTHLIKTRGQQVTLRCSPKSGHDTVSWYQQALGQGPQFIFQYYEEEERQRGNFPDRFSGHQFPNYSSELNVNALLLGDSALYLCASSLDPSGSYEQYFGPGTRLTVT.

The chain employs TRBV5-1 and TRBJ2-2; weak D call: TRBD2 (6 bases). The germline V gene encodes CDR1 SGHRS and CDR2 YFSETQ. The CDR3 extends over 15 amino acids. The germline V and J ends were trimmed by 4 bases and 5 bases, with 15 bases remaining between them. In nucleotides, the CDR3 is TGCGCCAGCAGCCCCCTACCTGCGGGAACCGGGGAGCTGTTTTTT. Encoded protein: CASSPLPAGTGELFF.

This rearrangement joins TRBV7-9 to TRBJ2-7, with 7 bases fitting TRBD1. CDR1 SEHNR and CDR2 FQNEAQ come from the germline V gene (reference sequence). V lost 4 bases, J lost 3 bases, and 6 bases stayed unmatched. The CDR3 is 14 amino acids. CDR3 residues: CASSSRTGHYEQYF. The CDR3 DNA follows: TGTGCCAGCAGCTCCCGGACAGGACACTACGAGCAGTACTTC. The variable domain in full, completed from reference TRBV7-9 and TRBJ2-7, reads DTGVSQNPRHKITKRGQNVTFRCDPISEHNRLYWYRQTLGQGPEFLTYFQNEAQLEKSRLLSDRFSAERPKGSFSTLEIQRTEQGDSAMYLCASSSRTGHYEQYFGPGTRLTVT.

The rearrangement links TRBV6-5 to TRBJ2-1, with a weak D call TRBD2 (6 bases). Germline CDR1 is MNHEY and CDR2 is SVGAGI. This CDR3 region has 15 residues. The V end lost 0 bases, the J end lost 4 bases, and 10 bases lay between the germline ends. This chain's CDR3 is CASSYSSRGYNEQFF. CDR3 coding DNA: TGTGCCAGCAGTTACTCCTCCCGGGGGTACAATGAGCAGTTCTTC.

The chain combines TRBV7-9 with TRBJ1-1; TRBD1 agrees at 8 bases. The CDR3 length is 15 residues. Germline V gene sequence: CDR1 SEHNR, CDR2 FQNEAQ (reference sequence). The junction had 8 bases not matched to a gene; V was cut back by 5 bases and J by 3 bases. CDR3 nucleotides: TGTGCCAGCAGCCCTAGGACAGGGAGGTACACTGAAGCTTTCTTT. Protein product: CASSPRTGRYTEAFF.

This chain uses TRBV2 with TRBJ2-3; the match to TRBD1 covers 10 bases. With V trimmed by 5 bases and J by 4 bases, 3 bases remained unmatched. Germline V CDR1 and CDR2: SNHLY, FYNNEI. CDR3 size: 14 residues. This chain's CDR3 is CASSWDRGADTQYF. The CDR3 DNA is TGTGCCAGCAGTTGGGACAGGGGCGCAGATACGCAGTATTTT.

This rearrangement joins TRBV5-1 to TRBJ2-7; D not certain. The CDR3 covers 16 residues. With 0 bases removed from V and 2 bases from J, the gap between germline ends came to 15 bases. CDR1 and CDR2 from the germline V gene are SGHRS and YFSETQ. Written as DNA, the CDR3 is TGCGCCAGCAGCTTGGGCGGTCCGAAAACAGCCTACGAGCAGTACTTC. It yields the protein CASSLGGPKTAYEQYF.